This T cell receptor (beta chain) was identified during a study of Graves' ophthalmopathy and Graves' hyperthyroidism. About the research overall: Peripheral blood (taken before any treatment) was collected at initial diagnosis. Notes on the study in general: Blood samples also showed most expanded thyroid clonotypes exceeding 0.001 frequency.

This CDR3 has 14 amino acids. Trimming cost V 5 bases and J 11 bases, with 21 bases left between them. A remark on this clonotype: No antigen is known for it.

The study amplified TCR beta CDR3 regions using RNA transcripts. HTBI primers served in a first-round RT-PCR, which a second-round multiplex PCR followed. From the multiplex PCR reads, TCRdb called clonotypes with MiXCR, one entry per CDR3 protein. Here the sample spans a few hundred thousand distinct CDR3 sequences, approximately 18% being singletons. In this cohort, patients with other autoimmune diseases, uncontrolled infections, pregnancy or lactation were excluded. Sequenced: peripheral blood. The receptor was isolated from an adult woman with stable Graves' hyperthyroidism. The chain carries TRBV12-3 or TRBV12-4 and TRBJ1-1; D not certain. The CDR3 sequence is CASSPTRPISWAFF. Written as DNA, the CDR3 is TGTGCCAGCAGTCCTACTCGTCCCATATCTTGGGCTTTCTTT.